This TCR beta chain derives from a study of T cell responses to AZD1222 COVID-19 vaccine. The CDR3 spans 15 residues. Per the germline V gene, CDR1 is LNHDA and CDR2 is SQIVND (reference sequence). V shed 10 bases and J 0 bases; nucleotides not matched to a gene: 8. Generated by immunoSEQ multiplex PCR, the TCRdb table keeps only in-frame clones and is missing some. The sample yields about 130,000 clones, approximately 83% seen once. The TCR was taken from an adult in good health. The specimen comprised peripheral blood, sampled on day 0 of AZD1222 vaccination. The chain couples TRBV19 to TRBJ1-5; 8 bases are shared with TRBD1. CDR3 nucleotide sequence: TGTGCCACGGGGGACAGGCCTTATAGCAATCAGCCCCAGCATTTT. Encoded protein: CATGDRPYSNQPQHF. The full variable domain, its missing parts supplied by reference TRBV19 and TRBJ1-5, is DGGITQSPKYLFRKEGQNVTLSCEQNLNHDAMYWYRQDPGQGLRLIYYSQIVNDFQKGDIAEGYSVSREKKESFPLTVTSAQKNPTAFYLCATGDRPYSNQPQHFGDGTRLSIL.